A single sample is the source of the 9 T cell receptor beta chains below, sequenced in a study of CD8+CD57+ T cells in acquired aplastic anemia. Profiles of TCR beta VDJ and CDR3 were generated from a genomic DNA template. TCRdb called the reads again in MiXCR, with one record for every CDR3 protein. The table shows about 210,000 distinct CDR3 sequences, with roughly 57% occurring only once. The sequenced sample was sorted CD4+, CD8+, or CD8+CD57+ T cells (not recorded which) from PBMCs. Every receptor here comes from a human donor in good health.

The rearrangement uses TRBV9 and TRBJ1-1, with D possibly matching TRBD1 (5 bases). Germline-derived CDR1 and CDR2 are SGDLS and YYNGEE. The CDR3 runs 15 residues. Trimming took 4 bases from V and 0 from J, leaving 13 bases between them. CDR3 sequence: CASSPWGGMNTEAFF. CDR3 sequence (DNA): TGTGCCAGCAGCCCGTGGGGGGGAATGAACACTGAAGCTTTCTTT.

The J gene is TRBJ1-4, the V gene TRBV29-1; no clear D. Per the germline V gene, CDR1 is SQVTM and CDR2 is ANQGSEA. This CDR3 is 13 amino acids long. The V gene lost 7 bases and the J gene lost 2 bases, with 11 bases spanning the gap. The CDR3 protein is CSAKKGTNEKLFF. The CDR3 DNA is TGCAGCGCCAAGAAGGGCACTAATGAAAAACTGTTTTTT.

The J gene is TRBJ2-5, the V gene TRBV7-9, with TRBD2 identical over 7 bases. Looked up from germline, CDR1 is SEHNR and CDR2 is FQNEAQ (reference sequence). The CDR3 has 16 amino acids. Trimming removed 5 bases from V and 4 bases from J; junction bases left unmatched: 13. CDR3 bases: TGTGCCAGCAGCCAAGAACAGCGGGGCGGGAGAGAGACCCAGTACTTC. Translated: CASSQEQRGGRETQYF. The variable domain in full, completed from reference TRBV7-9 and TRBJ2-5, reads DTGVSQNPRHKITKRGQNVTFRCDPISEHNRLYWYRQTLGQGPEFLTYFQNEAQLEKSRLLSDRFSAERPKGSFSTLEIQRTEQGDSAMYLCASSQEQRGGRETQYFGPGTRLLVL.

The V and J genes are TRBV7-2 and TRBJ1-2, with a possible D match to TRBD1 (6 bases). Trimming shortened V by 4 bases and J by 0 bases, and 15 bases separated the two germline ends. The CDR3 is 16 residues long. Looked up from germline, CDR1 is SGHTA and CDR2 is FQGNSA. The CDR3 sequence is CASSSGQHKTNYGYTF. DNA of the CDR3: TGTGCCAGCAGCTCGGGACAACACAAGACTAACTATGGCTACACCTTC.

This clonotype was detected only once. The genes are TRBV19 and TRBJ1-2; D gene unclear. The CDR3 extends over 15 amino acids. The V gene's germline CDR1 is LNHDA and CDR2 SQIVND (reference sequence). V was trimmed by 5 bases and J by 0 bases, leaving 13 bases between them. The DNA of the CDR3 is TGTGCCAGTAGTGTCAGTTCGGAAGCTAACTATGGCTACACCTTC. Its protein product is CASSVSSEANYGYTF. Full variable domain (rest looked up from reference TRBV19 and TRBJ1-2): DGGITQSPKYLFRKEGQNVTLSCEQNLNHDAMYWYRQDPGQGLRLIYYSQIVNDFQKGDIAEGYSVSREKKESFPLTVTSAQKNPTAFYLCASSVSSEANYGYTFGSGTRLTVV.

The chain employs TRBV20-1 and TRBJ2-7, with TRBD1 identical over 9 bases. The CDR3 is 11 residues long. CDR1 and CDR2 from the germline V gene are DFQATT and SNEGSKA (reference sequence). With V trimmed by 3 bases and J by 7 bases, 1 base remained unmatched. The CDR3 bases are TGCAGTGCTAGGGGACAGGGAGAGCAGTACTTC. Translated, it gives CSARGQGEQYF.

The V call is TRBV12-3 or TRBV12-4, the J call TRBJ2-2; TRBD1 agrees at 9 bases. J lost 6 bases, V lost 4 bases, and 12 bases had no gene match. The CDR3 contains 17 residues. The CDR3 DNA is TGTGCCAGCAGTTATCCGAGGACAGGGGAATTGGCCGGGGAGCTGTTTTTT. Its protein product is CASSYPRTGELAGELFF.

The rearrangement links TRBV9 to TRBJ1-6; D uncertain. The V end lost 0 bases, the J end lost 6 bases, and 4 bases lay between the germline ends. This CDR3 spans 13 amino acids. Per germline, CDR1 SGDLS and CDR2 YYNGEE. Here the CDR3 reads CASSVASNSPLHF. The CDR3 DNA sequence: TGTGCCAGCAGCGTAGCTAGTAATTCACCCCTCCACTTT.

This clonotype was detected ten times or more. J is TRBJ1-1 and V is TRBV5-1; D gene unclear. The CDR3 runs 12 residues. Trimming shortened V by 6 bases and J by 1 base, and 7 bases separated the two germline ends. Germline V CDR1 and CDR2: SGHRS, YFSETQ. The CDR3 nucleotides read TGCGCCAGCAAGCTTGGGAACACTGAAGCTTTCTTT. Its translation is CASKLGNTEAFF.